This TCR beta chain stems from a study of OX40 agonist ivuxolimab in advanced cancers. Study information: Eligibility rules accepted prior anti-PD-1, anti-PD-L1 or anti-CTLA-4 therapy, and under 45% had some.

The CDR3 runs 12 residues. Trimming stripped 5 bases from V and 0 bases from J, with 5 bases between. Germline loops: CDR1 MNHEY, CDR2 SMNVEV (reference sequence). Notes on the study in general: On average, CD8+ T cells showed a greater number of expanded clones than CD4+. Normalized expansion of T-cell clones was also low for some nonresponders.

Turning to this clone: No antigen is known for it.

Blood specimens came from baseline, cycle 4 day 1, and cycle 7 day 1. The data were produced by immunoSEQ multiplex PCR, yet TCRdb's version contains in-frame clones alone and is incomplete. The table has 60,000 or so clones, 70% to 90% seen once. The receptor was isolated from an adult with an advanced solid tumor such as melanoma, head and neck, liver or kidney cancer. V usage is TRBV27 and J usage is TRBJ2-7; no definite D call. Sequenced material: CD4+ or CD8+ T cells sorted from blood, taken in a trial of the OX40 agonist ivuxolimab. CDR3 DNA: TGTGCCAGCAGTCCGAGCTCCTACGAGCAGTACTTC. The encoded protein is CASSPSSYEQYF.